This T cell receptor beta chain was observed in a study of cytotoxic CD8 clonotypes in ibrutinib-treated CLL. The CDR3 is 14 residues long. The germline V gene has CDR1 SGHAT and CDR2 FQDESV (reference sequence). Trimming pared 5 bases from V and 6 bases from J, leaving 15 bases between. The method was immunoSEQ multiplex PCR; TCRdb's version includes in-frame clones alone and lacks a portion of them. The repertoire consists of about 130,000 clones, with roughly three quarters occurring once and the leading ten covering 4.5% to 6.5%. This clonotype was sampled from a human donor with chronic lymphocytic leukemia. This rearrangement joins TRBV11-1 to TRBJ2-3; the D call may be TRBD1 or TRBD2 (5 bases each). The sequencing used PBMCs, collected after 24 months of ibrutinib treatment. The CDR3 DNA reads as TGTGCCAGCAGCGACCATAGGGGAGCGGATACGCAGTATTTT. Residues: CASSDHRGADTQYF.